The present TCR beta chain was sequenced within a study of T cells after yellow fever vaccination. Study-level background: Fractions of limited cellularity were prepared by means of SMART-Seq v4 Ultra Low Input.

5'RACE template switching produced TCR cDNA carrying a universal primer site and UMIs. From the 5' RACE reads, TCRdb called clonotypes with MiXCR, one entry per CDR3 protein. The sample has 300,000 to 400,000 distinct CDR3 sequences; 8% to 10% are singletons. Trimming took 4 bases from V and 4 from J; bases not matched to a gene: 12. This CDR3 contains 16 residues. The germline gives CDR1 LGHNA, CDR2 YSLEER. The sample was PBMCs, taken on the day of the first yellow fever vaccination. The chain links TRBV4-3 to TRBJ1-1; TRBD1 aligns across 7 bases. The receptor was isolated from a young man who received the YFV17D yellow fever vaccine. This chain's CDR3 is CASSPGTANSGTEAFF. The CDR3 nucleotides are TGCGCCAGCAGCCCCGGGACAGCCAATTCAGGCACTGAAGCTTTCTTT.